The sequence of this T cell receptor beta chain was determined in a study of CD8+ T cells in alopecia areata. Reverse transcription of extracted RNA yielded cDNA, which provided the sequencing template. The repertoire was sequenced with immunoSEQ multiplex PCR; TCRdb's copy has only in-frame clones and lacks some. The table lists under 250,000 clones, approximately 65% of them singletons. Described treatment: oral pan-JAK inhibitor, 5-10 mg twice daily. V was clipped by 3 bases and J by 5 bases, with 17 bases between them. This CDR3 spans 16 amino acids. Germline V gene sequence: CDR1 LNHDA, CDR2 SQIVND (reference sequence).

V usage is TRBV19 and J usage is TRBJ1-5; TRBD1 might be the D (5 bases). The specimen comprised CD4+ T cells sorted from blood, sampled at roughly week 45, from a patient treated with tofacitinib. The sequence was obtained from a human donor with alopecia areata. Here the CDR3 reads CASSMAAPRGDQPQHF. The CDR3, as DNA: TGTGCCAGTAGTATGGCGGCACCCCGAGGGGATCAGCCCCAGCATTTT. The variable domain in full, completed from reference TRBV19 and TRBJ1-5, reads DGGITQSPKYLFRKEGQNVTLSCEQNLNHDAMYWYRQDPGQGLRLIYYSQIVNDFQKGDIAEGYSVSREKKESFPLTVTSAQKNPTAFYLCASSMAAPRGDQPQHFGDGTRLSIL.